The 17 T cell receptor beta chains given below trace back to one sample, sequenced in a study of response to subunit inactivated influenza vaccine. MiXCR, applied by TCRdb to the RT-PCR reads, yields one record per CDR3 protein. The table lists more than 550,000 distinct CDR3 sequences, 10% to 15% of them singletons, with about a tenth in the top ten. The starting material was PBMCs from blood, obtained on the day of vaccination. These receptors originate from a man between 45 and 60 years old who received an inactivated influenza vaccine.

This clonotype was seen ten or more times. J is TRBJ2-1 and V is TRBV28; the D gene is possibly TRBD2 (6 bases). The germline gives CDR1 MDHEN, CDR2 SYDVKM. This CDR3 spans 14 amino acids. The V end was cut by 2 bases, the J end by 8 bases, with 13 bases between. CDR3 amino acids: CASSLGLLGHEQFF. CDR3 coding DNA: TGTGCCAGCAGTTTAGGACTACTGGGTCATGAGCAGTTCTTC.

This clonotype was observed a few times. The rearrangement links TRBV7-2 to TRBJ2-7; the D gene is possibly TRBD1 (5 bases). The CDR3 length is 13 residues. The V end lost 2 bases, the J end lost 8 bases, and 13 bases lay between the germline ends. CDR1 and CDR2 (germline): SGHTA, FQGNSA. CDR3 sequence (DNA): TGTGCCAGCAGCTTAAGCGCCCAGGGCCAGCAGTACTTC. Its translation: CASSLSAQGQQYF.

In this sample, this clonotype turned up a few times. This rearrangement joins TRBV6-6 to TRBJ1-1; TRBD1 might be the D (5 bases). This CDR3 comprises 13 residues. V dropped 2 bases and J dropped 5 bases, with 9 bases sitting between them. Per germline, CDR1 MNHNY and CDR2 SVGAGI (reference sequence). CDR3: CASSYLRETEAFF. Written as DNA, the CDR3 is TGTGCCAGCAGTTACCTCAGGGAGACTGAAGCTTTCTTT.

There are a few counts of this clonotype. The chain employs TRBV11-1 and TRBJ2-1; the D is unclear. The germline CDR1 and CDR2 sequences are SGHAT and FQDESV (reference sequence). V was pared by 4 bases and J by 6 bases, with 10 bases between. The CDR3 is made up of 13 amino acids. The CDR3 sequence is CASSSRQLNEQFF. Written as DNA, the CDR3 is TGTGCCAGCAGCTCCAGGCAACTCAATGAGCAGTTCTTC.

The table lists this clonotype with a few counts. The chain has TRBV20-1 and TRBJ2-7; D call uncertain. V was shortened by 0 bases and J by 0 bases, with 18 bases between the two germline ends. Germline V gene data show CDR1 as DFQATT and CDR2 as SNEGSKA (reference sequence). CDR3 size: 17 residues. CDR3 residues: CSARDWGSPGSSYEQYF. In nucleotides, the CDR3 is TGCAGTGCTAGAGATTGGGGTAGTCCGGGTAGCTCCTACGAGCAGTACTTC.

This clonotype was recorded a few times. V and J are TRBV6-1 and TRBJ2-2; 10 positions agree with TRBD1. This CDR3 has 15 residues. Germline V CDR1 and CDR2: MNHNS, SASEGT. With V trimmed by 7 bases and J by 10 bases, 12 bases remained unmatched. The CDR3 nucleotides are TGTGCCAGCAAGCCTCCCGGGACAGGGGTTGCGGAGCTGTTTTTT. Protein: CASKPPGTGVAELFF.

The genes are TRBV15 and TRBJ2-7; 11 positions match TRBD1. The CDR3 totals 14 residues. V lost 4 bases and J lost 4; bases outside the gene matches: 3. Germline V gene lookup returns CDR1 LNHNV and CDR2 YYDKDF (reference sequence). CDR3 residues: CATSTGTGGYEQYF. Here the CDR3 DNA reads TGTGCCACCAGCACCGGGACAGGGGGTTACGAGCAGTACTTC. Filled out from reference TRBV15 and TRBJ2-7, the complete variable domain reads DAMVIQNPRYQVTQFGKPVTLSCSQTLNHNVMYWYQQKSSQAPKLLFHYYDKDFNNEADTPDNFQSRRPNTSFCFLDIRSPGLGDTAMYLCATSTGTGGYEQYFGPGTRLTVT.

This clonotype was observed at least ten times. V is TRBV9 and J is TRBJ2-1, with TRBD2 matching 7 bases. The germline gives CDR1 SGDLS, CDR2 YYNGEE. CDR3 length: 15 residues. Trimming took 3 bases from V and 4 from J; bases not matched to a gene: 7. Written as DNA, the CDR3 is TGTGCCAGCAGCGGGTTAGCGGGCCTTTACAATGAGCAGTTCTTC. Translated: CASSGLAGLYNEQFF.

The sample holds a few counts of this clonotype. This chain uses TRBV20-1 with TRBJ2-5; 7 bases are a match to TRBD2. Losses at the gene ends were 4 bases for V and 5 bases for J; bases not matched to a gene: 10. Germline lookup yields CDR1 DFQATT and CDR2 SNEGSKA (reference sequence). The CDR3 totals 14 residues. CDR3 nucleotide sequence: TGCAGTGCTAAGGCTAGTCGGGGAGGGGAGACCCAGTACTTC. As protein: CSAKASRGGETQYF.

This clonotype came up a few times. The V gene is TRBV7-9, the J gene TRBJ2-7; no definite D call. Looked up from germline, CDR1 is SEHNR and CDR2 is FQNEAQ (reference sequence). Deletions cut 0 bases from V and 2 bases from J, with 5 bases between. The CDR3 loop spans 13 amino acids. The CDR3 loop is CASSLAPTYEQYF. DNA of the CDR3: TGTGCCAGCAGCTTAGCTCCTACCTACGAGCAGTACTTC.

This clonotype has a handful of counts. The chain recombines TRBV29-1 with TRBJ2-7; D is ambiguous. This CDR3 is built from 14 residues. The germline V and J ends were trimmed by 6 bases and 0 bases, with 15 bases remaining between them. Looked up from germline, CDR1 is SQVTM and CDR2 is ANQGSEA. CDR3 in DNA: TGCAGCGTATCCAACATGGATAGCTCCTACGAGCAGTACTTC. Protein: CSVSNMDSSYEQYF.

This clonotype was recorded a few times. The CDR3: CASSKGQGAVTGELFF. CDR3 DNA: TGTGCCAGCTCAAAGGGACAGGGCGCAGTCACCGGGGAGCTGTTTTTT. V usage is TRBV18 and J usage is TRBJ2-2, with TRBD1 matching over 9 bases. This CDR3 comprises 16 residues. V shed 5 bases, J shed 4 bases, and the junction held 8 bases outside the gene matches. CDR1 is KGHSH and CDR2 is LQKENI in the germline V gene.

This clonotype was counted between two and nine times. The chain carries TRBV6-1 and TRBJ1-5; weak D call: TRBD1 (6 bases). Germline V gene sequence: CDR1 MNHNS, CDR2 SASEGT. The CDR3 runs 17 residues. V lost 0 bases to trimming and J lost 7 bases, with 19 bases between them. The CDR3 coding sequence is TGTGCCAGCAGTGAAGCGGACCATACAGGGCTGAGCCAGCCCCAGCATTTT. It yields the protein CASSEADHTGLSQPQHF.

A few counts support this clonotype. The J gene is TRBJ2-5, the V gene TRBV4-2; D is perhaps TRBD1 or TRBD2 (7 bases each). The germline CDR1 and CDR2 sequences are LGHNA and YNFKEQ. V dropped 2 bases and J dropped 1 base, with 20 bases sitting between them. The CDR3 covers 18 residues. CDR3 coding DNA: TGTGCCAGCAGCCAAATTAGGGGGCAGGGGGGGAGCCAAGAGACCCAGTACTTC. It specifies CASSQIRGQGGSQETQYF.

V is TRBV12-3 or TRBV12-4 and J is TRBJ2-2; D is possibly TRBD2 (5 bases). The V gene lost 7 bases and the J gene lost 0 bases, with 15 bases spanning the gap. CDR3 length equals 16 residues. The CDR3 here is CASTSEGNANTGELFF. The CDR3, as DNA: TGTGCCAGCACCTCTGAGGGCAACGCGAACACCGGGGAGCTGTTTTTT.

The V gene is TRBV29-1, the J gene TRBJ2-1; D is uncertain. This CDR3 has 13 amino acids. V gave up 2 bases and J gave up 15 bases, with 20 bases separating them. Germline CDR1 is SQVTM and CDR2 is ANQGSEA. CDR3 coding DNA: TGCAGCGTTGAATCGCCAACGGTCGTTAGTAGGTTCTTC. Translation: CSVESPTVVSRFF.

This clonotype appeared a few times. CDR3 residues: CASSFPSGRAVQENEQFF. CDR3 DNA: TGTGCCAGCAGCTTCCCTAGCGGGAGGGCGGTTCAGGAGAATGAGCAGTTCTTC. The chain employs TRBV7-8 and TRBJ2-1; the match to TRBD2 covers 12 bases. The CDR3 is 18 amino acids. Germline CDR1 reads SGHVS; CDR2 reads FQNEAQ. Trimming removed 3 bases from V and 7 bases from J; junction bases left unmatched: 13.